This is a list of T cell receptor beta chains from one sample in a study of blood T cell repertoires in COVID-19. Only in-frame clones appear in the TCRdb table, and some are missing; sequencing was by immunoSEQ multiplex PCR. Among around 300,000 clones, roughly 90% were seen once, and the ten largest hold 13%. Sequencing was done on a sample of peripheral blood. The receptors here all came from a woman in her sixties or seventies with COVID-19, enrolled during active disease. Both conserved end residues are part of each CDR3. The D gene is left open where the match is weak. For some rows the clone size is stated as once, few or many, or as a class when expanded; others skip it.

cdr3_aa cdr3_nt j_call v_call d_call clone_size
CASSHASGETQYF TGTGCCAGCAGCCATGCTAGCGGGGAGACCCAGTACTTC TRBJ2-5 TRBV3-1/TRBV3-2 TRBD2 NA
CASRKSGGATNEQFF TGTGCCAGCAGGAAGAGCGGGGGGGCCACCAATGAGCAGTTCTTC TRBJ2-1 TRBV6-5 TRBD2 NA
CASSPLAGGPGELFF TGTGCCAGCAGCCCGCTAGCGGGGGGGCCCGGGGAGCTGTTTTTT TRBJ2-2 TRBV3-1/TRBV3-2 TRBD2 NA
CASSLQAGGTTDTQYF TGCGCCAGCAGCTTGCAAGCGGGGGGAACCACAGATACGCAGTATTTT TRBJ2-3 TRBV5-1 TRBD2 NA
CASSYQAEADTQYF TGTGCCAGCAGTTACCAAGCGGAAGCAGATACGCAGTATTTT TRBJ2-3 TRBV6-5 NA NA
CASSLSSGGAYEQYF TGTGCCAGTAGTTTATCTAGCGGGGGGGCGTACGAGCAGTACTTC TRBJ2-7 TRBV19 TRBD2 NA
CTSSRTGNNSPLHF TGCACCAGCAGCCGGACAGGGAATAATTCACCCCTCCACTTT TRBJ1-6 TRBV1 NA NA
CASSDQGDKGGYTF TGTGCCAGCAGTGATCAGGGGGATAAGGGTGGCTACACCTTC TRBJ1-2 TRBV2 TRBD1 NA
CASSRKERGDNEQFF TGTGCCAGCAGTCGCAAGGAGCGGGGGGACAATGAGCAGTTCTTC TRBJ2-1 TRBV7-9 TRBD2 NA
CASSVQGANNQPQHF TGTGCCAGTAGTGTACAGGGGGCTAACAATCAGCCCCAGCATTTT TRBJ1-5 TRBV19 TRBD1 NA
CASSLLGGTNEKLFF TGTGCCAGCAGCTTATTAGGGGGAACTAATGAAAAACTGTTTTTT TRBJ1-4 TRBV7-6 NA NA
CASSLRGGAGTDTQYF TGCGCCAGCAGCTTGCGCGGGGGGGCCGGCACAGATACGCAGTATTTT TRBJ2-3 TRBV5-1 TRBD2 NA
CASSVDWAGSGYTF TGTGCCAGCAGCGTAGATTGGGCAGGATCTGGCTACACCTTC TRBJ1-2 TRBV9 NA NA
CAWSFISGGNEQFF TGTGCCTGGAGTTTTATTAGCGGGGGGAATGAGCAGTTCTTC TRBJ2-1 TRBV30 TRBD2 NA
CASPQSRLADPYEQYF TGCGCCAGCCCCCAGTCACGGCTAGCGGATCCCTACGAGCAGTACTTC TRBJ2-7 TRBV10-1 TRBD2 once
CSGTGGGTEAFF TGCAGCGGGACGGGGGGAGGCACTGAAGCTTTCTTT TRBJ1-1 TRBV29-1 NA NA
CASIKGPAYEQYF TGTGCCAGCATCAAGGGGCCTGCCTACGAGCAGTACTTC TRBJ2-7 TRBV6-5 NA NA
CASSQQGSSNQPQHF TGTGCCAGCAGCCAACAGGGGTCAAGCAATCAGCCCCAGCATTTT TRBJ1-5 TRBV28 TRBD1 NA
CASSTQAFSSGNTIYF TGTGCCAGTAGTACACAGGCTTTTTCCTCTGGAAACACCATATATTTT TRBJ1-3 TRBV19 NA NA
CASSSGQGGDGYTF TGTGCCAGCAGCTCGGGACAGGGAGGGGATGGCTACACCTTC TRBJ1-2 TRBV7-8 TRBD1 NA
CASSPPGETQYF TGTGCCAGCAGTCCGCCGGGGGAGACCCAGTACTTC TRBJ2-5 TRBV27 NA NA
CATSDMGQGNTGELFF TGTGCCACCAGTGATATGGGACAGGGAAACACCGGGGAGCTGTTTTTT TRBJ2-2 TRBV24-1 TRBD1 NA
CASSEGRGDGYTF TGTGCCAGCAGTGAGGGCAGGGGCGATGGCTACACCTTC TRBJ1-2 TRBV2 NA NA
CASSYNGGGGYTF TGTGCCAGCAGTTACAATGGCGGGGGGGGCTACACCTTC TRBJ1-2 TRBV6-6 NA few
CASTGQGSEAFF TGTGCCAGCACCGGACAGGGGTCTGAAGCTTTCTTT TRBJ1-1 TRBV2 TRBD1 NA
CASSSDRDYGYTF TGTGCCAGCAGCTCCGACCGGGACTATGGCTACACCTTC TRBJ1-2 TRBV5-4 NA once
CAWKGRNVYEQYF TGTGCCTGGAAGGGGCGGAATGTCTACGAGCAGTACTTC TRBJ2-7 TRBV30 NA NA
CASSKLVGEQYF TGTGCCAGTAGTAAGTTGGTCGGCGAGCAGTACTTC TRBJ2-7 TRBV19 NA NA
CASSQDGAGTGIREKLFF TGCGCCAGCAGCCAAGACGGAGCCGGGACAGGGATCCGGGAAAAACTGTTTTTT TRBJ1-4 TRBV4-3 TRBD1 NA
CASSPGGSDEQYF TGTGCCAGCTCACCAGGGGGGTCTGACGAGCAGTACTTC TRBJ2-7 TRBV18 NA NA
CSVEDQMGAKEQYF TGCAGCGTTGAAGATCAGATGGGGGCGAAAGAGCAGTACTTC TRBJ2-7 TRBV29-1 NA NA
CASSGGDSRYSYEQYF TGTGCCAGCAGCGGGGGGGACTCTCGGTACAGCTACGAGCAGTACTTC TRBJ2-7 TRBV9 NA NA
CASSGGSRLIEQYF TGTGCCAGCAGTGGCGGGAGCCGGCTCATCGAGCAGTACTTC TRBJ2-7 TRBV2 TRBD2 NA
CASSLVRDRGNSPLHF TGTGCCAGCAGTCTAGTGAGAGACAGGGGTAATTCACCCCTCCACTTT TRBJ1-6 TRBV27 TRBD1 NA
CASSRGLAGRTDTQYF TGTGCCAGCAGCCGAGGACTAGCGGGGCGCACAGATACGCAGTATTTT TRBJ2-3 TRBV7-8 TRBD2 NA
CASSGDAPSPNYGYTF TGCGCCAGCAGCGGAGATGCCCCTTCACCTAACTATGGCTACACCTTC TRBJ1-2 TRBV10-1 NA NA
CASSEGGGSNYGYTF TGTGCCAGCAGTGAGGGAGGGGGAAGCAACTATGGCTACACCTTC TRBJ1-2 TRBV6-4 NA NA
CASSQQDANYGYTF TGCGCCAGCAGCCAACAGGACGCTAACTATGGCTACACCTTC TRBJ1-2 TRBV5-1 NA NA
CASSDRRAGANVLTF TGTGCCAGCAGCGACAGGAGGGCTGGGGCCAACGTCCTGACTTTC TRBJ2-6 TRBV9 NA NA
CASSLEGAGETQYF TGCGCCAGCAGCTTGGAAGGGGCCGGGGAGACCCAGTACTTC TRBJ2-5 TRBV5-1 NA NA
CASSVASREGGYNEQFF TGTGCCAGCAGCGTTGCCAGCAGGGAAGGGGGATACAATGAGCAGTTCTTC TRBJ2-1 TRBV7-9 NA NA
CASSMRAGNGYTF TGTGCCAGTAGTATGAGGGCGGGGAACGGCTACACCTTC TRBJ1-2 TRBV19 NA once
CASSVTSGGPYEQYF TGTGCCAGCAGCGTTACTAGCGGGGGCCCCTACGAGCAGTACTTC TRBJ2-7 TRBV6-5 TRBD2 NA
CASRPLQGQNHGYTF TGTGCCAGTAGACCTCTACAGGGACAGAATCATGGCTACACCTTC TRBJ1-2 TRBV19 TRBD1 NA
CASSLLGANVLTF TGTGCCAGCAGCTTACTTGGGGCCAACGTCCTGACTTTC TRBJ2-6 TRBV7-2 NA NA
CASSVRQGELYNSPLHF TGTGCCAGCAGCGTTAGACAAGGGGAACTCTATAATTCACCCCTCCACTTT TRBJ1-6 TRBV7-9 NA NA
CASSTTGSNEAFF TGTGCCAGCAGCACCACAGGGTCTAATGAAGCTTTCTTT TRBJ1-1 TRBV7-3 NA few
CASSLVAGGPDTQYF TGTGCCAGCAGCTTAGTTGCGGGGGGGCCAGATACGCAGTATTTT TRBJ2-3 TRBV7-7 TRBD2 NA
CASSLGTGILSNEKLFF TGCGCCAGCAGCTTGGGGACAGGGATTCTCTCAAATGAAAAACTGTTTTTT TRBJ1-4 TRBV5-1 TRBD1 NA
CASSLSRDSGNTIYF TGTGCCAGCAGCCTCTCCCGGGACAGTGGAAACACCATATATTTT TRBJ1-3 TRBV11-3 TRBD1 NA
CASSLAGGFNTEAFF TGTGCCAGCAGCTTAGCCGGCGGGTTTAACACTGAAGCTTTCTTT TRBJ1-1 TRBV7-2 NA NA
CASSLGQAQETQYF TGTGCCAGCAGCCTGGGACAGGCACAAGAGACCCAGTACTTC TRBJ2-5 TRBV5-8 TRBD1 NA
CASSYSGGTEAFF TGTGCCAGCAGTTACTCTGGAGGGACTGAAGCTTTCTTT TRBJ1-1 TRBV6-5 NA few
CRVGYTDTQYF TGCAGGGTCGGGTACACAGATACGCAGTATTTT TRBJ2-3 TRBV20-1 NA NA
CASSPFFKQGALIYGYTF TGTGCCAGCAGTCCCTTTTTTAAACAGGGAGCCCTAATCTATGGCTACACCTTC TRBJ1-2 TRBV7-2 NA NA